What follows are 25 T cell receptor beta chains derived from one specimen sequenced in a study of shared clonotypes between healthy human individuals. Naive CD8 cells were CD45RO-negative, positively selected for CCR7, excluding terminally differentiated effector memory CD45RA+ cells. Libraries were prepared by immunoSEQ multiplex PCR; TCRdb keeps only in-frame clonotypes and omits some of them. The sample has under 2,000,000 clones, approximately 94% seen once. What was sequenced was naive CD8+ T cells sorted from blood. Receptors originate from a man aged 18-30 years in good health.

Regarding this clone: This same CDR3 is encoded by further DNA sequences in the sample. The V gene is TRBV7-9, the J gene TRBJ2-7, with D possibly matching TRBD1 (5 bases). The germline gives CDR1 SEHNR, CDR2 FQNEAQ (reference sequence). Deletions cut 5 bases from V and 4 bases from J, with 15 bases between. CDR3 length: 14 residues. CDR3 amino acids: CASSPRQGAYEQYF. The CDR3 DNA sequence: TGTGCCAGCAGCCCCCGGCAGGGTGCATACGAGCAGTACTTC.

The CDR3 region has the DNA TGTGCCAGCAGTGGAGGACTAGCGCCGGCCTACAATGAGCAGTTCTTC. Amino acids: CASSGGLAPAYNEQFF. The chain recombines TRBV2 with TRBJ2-1; 9 positions agree with TRBD2. The trim removed 4 bases at V and 2 bases at J, leaving 6 bases unmatched. The V gene's germline CDR1 is SNHLY and CDR2 FYNNEI. The CDR3 has 16 residues.

The chain links TRBV27 to TRBJ2-7; weak D call: TRBD1 (6 bases). The CDR3 covers 13 residues. The germline V gene encodes CDR1 MNHEY and CDR2 SMNVEV (reference sequence). Trimming cost V 2 bases and J 4 bases, with 9 bases left between them. The CDR3 DNA follows: TGTGCCAGCAGTTTAATGCAGGGGTACGAGCAGTACTTC. Protein sequence: CASSLMQGYEQYF.

This clone was seen a single time. The chain joins TRBV5-4 to TRBJ2-2; 11 positions match TRBD2. The germline gives CDR1 SGHNT, CDR2 YYREEE (reference sequence). The CDR3 is 18 residues long. Trimming cost V 0 bases and J 5 bases; bases outside gene matches: 9. The CDR3 coding sequence is TGTGCCAGCAGCTTGGTTAGACTAGCGGGATGGAGGACCGGGGAGCTGTTTTTT. Translation: CASSLVRLAGWRTGELFF.

CDR3 region: CASRGRDRGIRQFF. In DNA, the CDR3 is TGTGCCAGCAGAGGGCGGGACAGGGGTATCAGGCAGTTCTTC. The rearrangement joins TRBV6-1 to TRBJ2-1, with TRBD1 identical over 10 bases. This CDR3 has 14 residues. CDR1 is MNHNS, CDR2 SASEGT, per germline. V gave up 6 bases and J gave up 12 bases; unmatched junction bases: 11.

Remarks on this clone: The sample holds other DNA sequences that translate to the same CDR3. J is TRBJ2-7 and V is TRBV25-1, with a tentative D call TRBD2 (5 bases). This CDR3 has 14 residues. CDR1 and CDR2 from the germline V gene are MGHDK and SYGVNS. V lost 3 bases and J 4 bases, leaving 13 bases between the germline ends. This chain's CDR3 is CASSELGDWYEQYF. CDR3 nucleotide sequence: TGTGCCAGCAGTGAGTTGGGAGATTGGTACGAGCAGTACTTC.

DNA of the CDR3: TGTGCCAGCAGCCCAGTGGGACTAGCGGGAGCTGCCTACAATGAGCAGTTCTTC. Protein product: CASSPVGLAGAAYNEQFF. J is TRBJ2-1 and V is TRBV5-4; TRBD2 agrees at 14 bases. V was clipped by 4 bases and J by 2 bases; unmatched bases: 8. The CDR3 spans 18 residues. Germline CDR1 reads SGHNT; CDR2 reads YYREEE (reference sequence).

The J gene is TRBJ1-2, the V gene TRBV9; 9 nucleotides line up with TRBD1. The CDR3 covers 15 residues. Losses at the gene ends were 1 base for V and 3 bases for J; bases not matched to a gene: 4. Germline V gene lookup returns CDR1 SGDLS and CDR2 YYNGEE. CDR3 sequence: CASSVTGGADYGYTF. The DNA for the CDR3 is TGTGCCAGCAGCGTAACAGGGGGCGCTGACTATGGCTACACCTTC.

The CDR3 nucleotides read TGTGCCAGCAGCTTGGAAGCGGGAGTCTACGAGCAGTACTTC. Its protein product is CASSLEAGVYEQYF. This chain uses TRBV5-4 with TRBJ2-7; 8 bases are a match to TRBD2. Germline trimming cut 0 bases from V and 3 bases from J; bases unmatched to any gene: 2. Germline V gene sequence: CDR1 SGHNT, CDR2 YYREEE (reference sequence). There are 14 residues in the CDR3.

This chain links TRBV5-8 with TRBJ2-7, with 7 bases lining up with TRBD2. The germline gives CDR1 SGHTS, CDR2 YDEGEE. The CDR3 contains 15 residues. Germline trimming cut 6 bases from V and 4 bases from J; bases unmatched to any gene: 13. CDR3 amino acids: CASTQVGGGEYEQYF. The CDR3 nucleotides are TGTGCCAGCACCCAAGTTGGGGGAGGGGAATACGAGCAGTACTTC.

A remark on this clone: Other nucleotide sequences in the sample specify the same CDR3. The chain has TRBV30 and TRBJ2-7; possibly TRBD1 for D (6 bases). CDR1 and CDR2 (germline): GTSNPN, SVGIG (reference sequence). The CDR3 runs 12 residues. Trimming cost V 5 bases and J 1 base, with 9 bases left between them. This CDR3 is CAWGTGSYEQYF. In nucleotides, the CDR3 is TGTGCCTGGGGTACAGGGTCCTACGAGCAGTACTTC.

The chain carries TRBV10-3 and TRBJ2-1; possibly TRBD1 for D (6 bases). V dropped 0 bases and J dropped 0 bases, with 9 bases sitting between them. The CDR3 spans 16 residues. From germline, CDR1 is ENHRY and CDR2 SYGVKD. CDR3 sequence (DNA): TGTGCCATCAGTGAGTCGGACAGCAGCTCCTACAATGAGCAGTTCTTC. Its translation is CAISESDSSSYNEQFF.

The chain is built from TRBV7-9 and TRBJ2-7; 9 bases map to TRBD2. Trimming removed 4 bases from V and 4 bases from J; junction bases left unmatched: 5. In germline, CDR1 is SEHNR, CDR2 FQNEAQ (reference sequence). CDR3 length: 14 amino acids. The CDR3 spells CASSSSGLAYEQYF. The CDR3, as DNA: TGTGCCAGCAGCTCATCGGGACTAGCTTACGAGCAGTACTTC.

V usage is TRBV4-3 and J usage is TRBJ1-6; 7 positions agree with TRBD1. There are 15 residues in the CDR3. Germline CDR1 LGHNA, CDR2 YSLEER. The J segment lost 9 bases and the V segment lost 4 bases, leaving 9 bases of the junction unmatched. CDR3 sequence reads: CASSPRTGDTSPLHF. CDR3 DNA sequence: TGCGCCAGCAGCCCAAGAACAGGGGACACTTCACCCCTCCACTTT.

In DNA form, the CDR3 reads TGTGCCAGCCTGGGACAGGGCCTTAATTCACCCCTCCACTTT. This sequence encodes CASLGQGLNSPLHF. The chain carries TRBV2 and TRBJ1-6; 9 nucleotides line up with TRBD1. This CDR3 comprises 14 residues. The junction had 5 bases not matched to a gene; V was cut back by 8 bases and J by 6 bases. Germline V gives CDR1 SNHLY, CDR2 FYNNEI. Based on the CDR3 plus reference TRBV2 and TRBJ1-6, the full variable domain is EPEVTQTPSHQVTQMGQEVILRCVPISNHLYFYWYRQILGQKVEFLVSFYNNEISEKSEIFDDQFSVERPDGSNFTLKIRSTKLEDSAMYFCASLGQGLNSPLHFGNGTRLTVT.

This clone was found once. The J gene is TRBJ2-7, the V gene TRBV4-3, with a tentative D call TRBD1 (6 bases). In germline, CDR1 is LGHNA, CDR2 YSLEER. V dropped 5 bases and J dropped 1 base, with 15 bases sitting between them. The CDR3 extends over 15 amino acids. The CDR3 here is CASSNARGYSYEQYF. The CDR3 DNA sequence: TGCGCCAGCAGCAACGCAAGGGGGTATTCCTACGAGCAGTACTTC.

In the case of this clone: Other DNA sequences in this sample translate to the same CDR3. This sequence joins TRBV28 and TRBJ2-7, with 7 bases that match TRBD1. The V and J ends lost 3 bases and 2 bases, in that order; junction bases with no gene match: 1. CDR1 is MDHEN and CDR2 is SYDVKM in the germline V gene. The CDR3 length is 13 residues. CDR3 DNA: TGTGCCAGCAGTTTGGGACAGCCCTACGAGCAGTACTTC. Amino acids: CASSLGQPYEQYF.

The chain employs TRBV28 and TRBJ2-1, with 9 bases fitting TRBD2. The CDR3 extends over 16 amino acids. Germline trimming cut 2 bases from V and 7 bases from J; bases unmatched to any gene: 9. CDR1 and CDR2 (germline): MDHEN, SYDVKM. CDR3 bases: TGTGCCAGCAGTTTAGGGGTTAGCGGGAGTATGAATGAGCAGTTCTTC. Translated: CASSLGVSGSMNEQFF.

The chain carries TRBV4-1 and TRBJ1-5, with D possibly matching TRBD1 (5 bases). Germline CDR1 MGHRA, CDR2 YSYEKL. V gave up 2 bases and J gave up 5 bases, with 13 bases separating them. This CDR3 has 15 residues. The CDR3: CASSQNAGGDQPQHF. CDR3 coding DNA: TGCGCCAGCAGCCAAAATGCGGGGGGGGATCAGCCCCAGCATTTT.

The V gene is TRBV4-3, the J gene TRBJ2-3; 10 bases agree with TRBD2. The junction had 9 bases not matched to a gene; V was cut back by 1 base and J by 2 bases. The CDR3 consists of 18 residues. Germline V gene sequence: CDR1 LGHNA, CDR2 YSLEER. The CDR3 loop is CASSQGGPSGRLTDTQYF. The CDR3 bases are TGCGCCAGCAGCCAAGGTGGCCCTAGCGGGAGACTCACAGATACGCAGTATTTT.

The chain carries TRBV19 and TRBJ1-1; no firm D call. This CDR3 contains 14 residues. Trimming took 7 bases from V and 2 from J, leaving 14 bases between them. CDR1 is LNHDA and CDR2 is SQIVND in the germline V gene (reference sequence). This CDR3 reads CASTGWAANTEAFF. CDR3 nucleotides: TGTGCCAGTACTGGGTGGGCAGCCAACACTGAAGCTTTCTTT.

The chain links TRBV5-4 to TRBJ2-7; 15 bases agree with TRBD2. The germline gives CDR1 SGHNT, CDR2 YYREEE (reference sequence). The CDR3 has 16 amino acids. V shed 3 bases, J shed 7 bases, and the junction held 8 bases outside the gene matches. CDR3 sequence (DNA): TGTGCCAGCAGCTCTCCCGGACTAGCGGGAGGGGGTGAGCAGTACTTC. The encoded protein is CASSSPGLAGGGEQYF.

The rearrangement links TRBV5-1 to TRBJ2-1; TRBD2 matches at 12 bases. From germline, CDR1 is SGHRS and CDR2 YFSETQ. The CDR3 is 16 amino acids. Trimming took 7 bases from V and 3 from J; bases not matched to a gene: 8. This CDR3 is CASSRLTSGSYNEQFF. The CDR3 DNA reads as TGCGCCAGCTCCCGCCTGACTAGCGGGAGCTACAATGAGCAGTTCTTC.

The rearrangement links TRBV28 to TRBJ1-2; D may be TRBD1 (6 bases). The CDR3 is 14 residues long. Germline lookup yields CDR1 MDHEN and CDR2 SYDVKM. The V end was cut by 5 bases, the J end by 2 bases, with 12 bases between. The CDR3 loop reads CASSRQEINYGYTF. CDR3 sequence (DNA): TGTGCCAGCAGTCGACAGGAGATCAACTATGGCTACACCTTC.

This clone was seen a few times. The chain links TRBV5-6 to TRBJ2-7; 9 bases are shared with TRBD2. Trimming took 4 bases from V and 6 from J; bases not matched to a gene: 2. The CDR3 is 12 residues long. CDR1 is SGHDT and CDR2 is YYEEEE in the germline V gene. CDR3 nucleotides: TGTGCCAGCAGCATGGGACTAGCCGAGCAGTACTTC. Encoded protein: CASSMGLAEQYF.